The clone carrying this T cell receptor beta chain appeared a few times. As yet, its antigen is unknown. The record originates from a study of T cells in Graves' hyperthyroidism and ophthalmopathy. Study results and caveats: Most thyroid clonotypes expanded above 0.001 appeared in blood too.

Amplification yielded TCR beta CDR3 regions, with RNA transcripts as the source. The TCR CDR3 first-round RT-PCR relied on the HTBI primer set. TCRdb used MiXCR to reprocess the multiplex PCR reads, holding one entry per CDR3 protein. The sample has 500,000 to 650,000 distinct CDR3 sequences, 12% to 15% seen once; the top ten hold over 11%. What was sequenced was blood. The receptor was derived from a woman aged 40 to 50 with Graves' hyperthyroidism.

The CDR3 loop is CSARGGYGLSNTGELFF. The DNA for the CDR3 is TGCAGTGCTAGAGGAGGTTACGGACTGTCGAACACCGGGGAGCTGTTTTTT. This chain links TRBV20-1 with TRBJ2-2; D is perhaps TRBD2 (5 bases). The CDR3 extends over 17 amino acids. Looked up from germline, CDR1 is DFQATT and CDR2 is SNEGSKA (reference sequence). Trimming took 1 base from V and 0 from J, leaving 15 bases between them.